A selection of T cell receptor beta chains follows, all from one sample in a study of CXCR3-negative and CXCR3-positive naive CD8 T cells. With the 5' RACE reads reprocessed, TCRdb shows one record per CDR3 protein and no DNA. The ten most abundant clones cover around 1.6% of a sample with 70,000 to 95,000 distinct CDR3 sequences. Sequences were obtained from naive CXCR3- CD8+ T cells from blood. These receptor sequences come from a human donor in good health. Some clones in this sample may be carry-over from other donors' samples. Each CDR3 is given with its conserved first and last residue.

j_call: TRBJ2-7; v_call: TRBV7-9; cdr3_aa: CASSLGLAGPYEQYF
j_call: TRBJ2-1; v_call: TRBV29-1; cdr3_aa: CSVEGLAGGTGNEQFF
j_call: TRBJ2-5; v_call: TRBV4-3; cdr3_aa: CASSQDWGQETQYF
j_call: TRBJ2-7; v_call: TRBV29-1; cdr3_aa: CSVRGRASYEQYF
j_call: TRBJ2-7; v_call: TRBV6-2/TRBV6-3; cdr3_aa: CASSYSSSGFYYEQYF
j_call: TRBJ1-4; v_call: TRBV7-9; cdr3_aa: CASGSLNEKLFF
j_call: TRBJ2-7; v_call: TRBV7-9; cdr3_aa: CASSLAGGRPEQYF
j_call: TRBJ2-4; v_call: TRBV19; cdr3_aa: CASSIERLGNIQYF
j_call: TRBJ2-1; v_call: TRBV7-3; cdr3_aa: CASSSQVGGDAYNEQFF
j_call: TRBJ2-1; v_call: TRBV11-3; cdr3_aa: CASSLDMPLSSYNEQFF
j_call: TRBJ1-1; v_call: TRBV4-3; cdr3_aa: CASSHDPPGHQNTEAFF
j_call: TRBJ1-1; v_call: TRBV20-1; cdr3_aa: CSLKRVADTEAFF
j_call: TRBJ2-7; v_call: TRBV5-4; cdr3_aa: CASSLGQLHEQYF
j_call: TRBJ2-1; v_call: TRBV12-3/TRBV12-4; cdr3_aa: CASTKDRVTYNEQFF
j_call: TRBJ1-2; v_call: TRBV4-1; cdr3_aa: CASSQGGGGGAGYTF
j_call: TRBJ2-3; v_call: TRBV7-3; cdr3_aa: CASSLMGSGGPTDTQYF
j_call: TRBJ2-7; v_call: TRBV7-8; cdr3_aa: CASSWDRGRYEQYF
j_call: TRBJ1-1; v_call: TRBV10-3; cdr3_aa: CAIVSGRAEAFF
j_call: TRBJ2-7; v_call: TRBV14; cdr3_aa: CASSQVGGYEQYF
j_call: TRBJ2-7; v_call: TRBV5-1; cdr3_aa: CASSTETRYEQYF
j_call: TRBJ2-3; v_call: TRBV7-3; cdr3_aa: CASSLEPPTDTQYF
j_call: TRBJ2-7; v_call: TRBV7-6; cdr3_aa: CASSPGTRGTYEQYF
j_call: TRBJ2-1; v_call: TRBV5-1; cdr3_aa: CASSLWGDSQNEQFF
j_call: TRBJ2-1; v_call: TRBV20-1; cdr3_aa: CSARERGSVYNEQFF
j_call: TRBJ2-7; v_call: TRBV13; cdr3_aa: CASSPTSGRSYEQYF
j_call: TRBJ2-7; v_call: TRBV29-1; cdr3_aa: CSVEDLTGQGIYEQYF
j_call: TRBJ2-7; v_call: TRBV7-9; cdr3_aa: CASSSGLAGDSYEQYF
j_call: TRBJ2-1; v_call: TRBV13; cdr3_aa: CASTETSRVNEQFF
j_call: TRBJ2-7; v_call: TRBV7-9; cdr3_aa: CASSGTSNYEQYF
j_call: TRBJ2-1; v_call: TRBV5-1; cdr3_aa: CASSGGPGEYEQFF
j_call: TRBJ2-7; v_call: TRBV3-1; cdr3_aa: CASSRPGQGAWEQYF
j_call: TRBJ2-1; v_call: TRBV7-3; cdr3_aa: CASSVYGGGPLNEQFF
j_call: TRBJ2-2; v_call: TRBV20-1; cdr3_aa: CSARRLAGGPGTGELFF
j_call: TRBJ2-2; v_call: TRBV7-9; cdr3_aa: CASSPRSGENTGELFF
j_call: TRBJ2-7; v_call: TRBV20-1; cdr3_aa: CSARGVLAGGGYEQYF
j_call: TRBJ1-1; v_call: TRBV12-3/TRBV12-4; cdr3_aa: CASSFGGHTEAFF
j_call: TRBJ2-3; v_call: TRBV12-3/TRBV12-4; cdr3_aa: CASRPTWDAQDTQYF
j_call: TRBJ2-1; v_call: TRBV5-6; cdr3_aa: CASSPNWSGSDEQFF
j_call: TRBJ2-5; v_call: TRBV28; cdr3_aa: CASSLLQRGGQTQYF
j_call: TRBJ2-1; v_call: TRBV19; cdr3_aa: CASDGNGRDNEQFF
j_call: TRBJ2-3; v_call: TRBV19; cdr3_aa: CASSMRQGTDTQYF